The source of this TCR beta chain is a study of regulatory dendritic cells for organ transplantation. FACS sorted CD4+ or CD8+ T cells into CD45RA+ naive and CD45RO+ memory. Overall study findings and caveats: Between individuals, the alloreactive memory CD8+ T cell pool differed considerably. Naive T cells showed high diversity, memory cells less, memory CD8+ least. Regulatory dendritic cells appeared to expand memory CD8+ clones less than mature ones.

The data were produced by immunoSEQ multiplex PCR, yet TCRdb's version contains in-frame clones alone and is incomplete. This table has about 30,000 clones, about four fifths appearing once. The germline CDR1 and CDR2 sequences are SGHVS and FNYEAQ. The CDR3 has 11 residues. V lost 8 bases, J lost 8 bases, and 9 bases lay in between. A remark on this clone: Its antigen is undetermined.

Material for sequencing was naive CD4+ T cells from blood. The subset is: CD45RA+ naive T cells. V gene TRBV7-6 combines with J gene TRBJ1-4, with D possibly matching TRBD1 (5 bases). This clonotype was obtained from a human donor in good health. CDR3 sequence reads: CASQGGEKLFF. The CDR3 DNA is TGTGCCAGCCAGGGCGGAGAAAAACTGTTTTTT.